The entry below gives a single T cell receptor beta chain sequence along with its context. Via MiXCR, TCRdb re-called the 5' RACE reads, giving one row per CDR3 protein. The sample yields hundreds of thousands of distinct CDR3 sequences, 8% to 9.5% seen once. These data are taken from a study of T cells after yellow fever vaccination. This material consisted of PBMCs, taken approximately 40 days after the first yellow fever vaccination. The TCR sequence derives from a man aged 18 to 29 who received the YFV17D yellow fever vaccine.

The CDR3 DNA reads as TGTGCCAGCAGCCCGGACAGCCGCCCCGGCAATGAGCAGTTCTTC. This gives the protein CASSPDSRPGNEQFF. J is TRBJ2-1 and V is TRBV7-7; D perhaps matches TRBD1 (6 bases). Trimming shortened V by 5 bases and J by 6 bases, and 17 bases separated the two germline ends. The germline V gene has CDR1 SSHAT and CDR2 FNYEAQ (reference sequence). The CDR3 is 15 amino acids.